The rows below give T cell receptor beta chains drawn from one sample of a study of cytotoxic CD8 clonotypes in ibrutinib-treated CLL. Repertoires were generated with immunoSEQ multiplex PCR, while TCRdb's copy carries only in-frame clones and drops some. The data hold about 140,000 clones, with around 81% observed a single time. The sample in question was PBMCs, obtained after 36 months of ibrutinib treatment. These receptors all stem from a human donor with chronic lymphocytic leukemia. The CDR3 runs from the conserved cysteine through the conserved F or W. The order of the fields is CDR3 DNA, CDR3 protein, V gene, clone size, CDR3 length, J gene, D gene. The D gene is left open where the match is weak. Part of the rows lack a size; the others show once, few, many or a class for expanded clones.

CDR3nt: TGTGCCAGCTCACCATTTGTTGGGACAGGGGCCTACAATGAGCAGTTCTTC
CDR3aa: CASSPFVGTGAYNEQFF
v_gene: TRBV18
abundance: .
len: 17
j_gene: TRBJ2-1
d_gene: TRBD1

CDR3nt: TGTGCCAGCAGCTTAGCGCCGGGAACTAATGAAAAACTGTTTTTT
CDR3aa: CASSLAPGTNEKLFF
v_gene: TRBV7-9
abundance: .
len: 15
j_gene: TRBJ1-4
d_gene: .

CDR3nt: TGTGCCAGCTCCTTGGACACCCCTCCCACCGGGGAGCTGTTTTTT
CDR3aa: CASSLDTPPTGELFF
v_gene: TRBV5-6
abundance: .
len: 15
j_gene: TRBJ2-2
d_gene: .

CDR3nt: TGCGCCAGCAGCCCCGGAGGAAGCTCCTACGAGCAGTACTTC
CDR3aa: CASSPGGSSYEQYF
v_gene: TRBV10-2
abundance: .
len: 14
j_gene: TRBJ2-7
d_gene: .

CDR3nt: TGTGCCATCAGGGGTATAGCGGGGATCCACGAGCAGTACTTC
CDR3aa: CAIRGIAGIHEQYF
v_gene: TRBV10-3
abundance: .
len: 14
j_gene: TRBJ2-7
d_gene: TRBD2

CDR3nt: TGTGCCAGCAGCTTTACCGTTGGACACCCTGACTCCTACAATGAGCAGTTCTTC
CDR3aa: CASSFTVGHPDSYNEQFF
v_gene: TRBV11-3
abundance: .
len: 18
j_gene: TRBJ2-1
d_gene: .

CDR3nt: TGTGCCAGCAGTCCAGGACTAGCGGGGGGCCAAGAGACCCAGTACTTC
CDR3aa: CASSPGLAGGQETQYF
v_gene: TRBV28
abundance: .
len: 16
j_gene: TRBJ2-5
d_gene: TRBD2

CDR3nt: TGTGCCAGCAGTGTCTACAATGAGCAGTTCTTC
CDR3aa: CASSVYNEQFF
v_gene: TRBV5-6
abundance: .
len: 11
j_gene: TRBJ2-1
d_gene: .

CDR3nt: TGTGCCAGCAGCTTTGGACATTCCTACGAGCAGTACTTC
CDR3aa: CASSFGHSYEQYF
v_gene: TRBV5-6
abundance: .
len: 13
j_gene: TRBJ2-7
d_gene: .

CDR3nt: TGTGCCAGCACTAACAGGGACGAGCAGTACTTC
CDR3aa: CASTNRDEQYF
v_gene: TRBV5-4
abundance: .
len: 11
j_gene: TRBJ2-7
d_gene: .

CDR3nt: TGTGCCAGCAGCGTAGACGGGAGGGCCACAGATACGCAGTATTTT
CDR3aa: CASSVDGRATDTQYF
v_gene: TRBV9
abundance: .
len: 15
j_gene: TRBJ2-3
d_gene: TRBD2

CDR3nt: TGCGCCAGCAGCCAAGACCCAGGGGGCGGATACACTGAAGCTTTCTTT
CDR3aa: CASSQDPGGGYTEAFF
v_gene: TRBV4-1
abundance: .
len: 16
j_gene: TRBJ1-1
d_gene: TRBD1

CDR3nt: TGTGCCAGCCTCCCAGACTATTCAACCGATACGCAGTATTTT
CDR3aa: CASLPDYSTDTQYF
v_gene: TRBV18
abundance: .
len: 14
j_gene: TRBJ2-3
d_gene: .

CDR3nt: TGTGCCAGCAGTCAGATCGCAGGAACTAATGAAAAACTGTTTTTT
CDR3aa: CASSQIAGTNEKLFF
v_gene: TRBV2
abundance: few
len: 15
j_gene: TRBJ1-4
d_gene: .

CDR3nt: TGCGCCAGCAGCCGCCCCCAAAGCTCTGGAAACACCATATATTTT
CDR3aa: CASSRPQSSGNTIYF
v_gene: TRBV4-1
abundance: .
len: 15
j_gene: TRBJ1-3
d_gene: .

CDR3nt: TGTGCCAGCAGCCTACAGGGGTCCTACGAGCAGTACTTC
CDR3aa: CASSLQGSYEQYF
v_gene: TRBV27
abundance: .
len: 13
j_gene: TRBJ2-7
d_gene: TRBD1

CDR3nt: TGCGCCAGCAGCCTTCAGGGGCTCAGTGAAAAACTGTTTTTT
CDR3aa: CASSLQGLSEKLFF
v_gene: TRBV4-1
abundance: .
len: 14
j_gene: TRBJ1-4
d_gene: .

CDR3nt: TGTGCCAGCAGCACACAAGGGAGCCGGGTTGGCGAGCAGTACTTC
CDR3aa: CASSTQGSRVGEQYF
v_gene: TRBV11-2
abundance: .
len: 15
j_gene: TRBJ2-7
d_gene: .

CDR3nt: TGTGCCAGCAGCTTTGCGGGGACTGAGACCCAGTACTTC
CDR3aa: CASSFAGTETQYF
v_gene: TRBV7-8
abundance: .
len: 13
j_gene: TRBJ2-5
d_gene: .

CDR3nt: TGTGCCAGCAGGTCTGGACTAGATCTTTCCGAGCAGTACTTC
CDR3aa: CASRSGLDLSEQYF
v_gene: TRBV6-5
abundance: once
len: 14
j_gene: TRBJ2-7
d_gene: TRBD2

CDR3nt: TGTGCCTGGGAACGGGGAACTTATGAGCAGTTCTTC
CDR3aa: CAWERGTYEQFF
v_gene: TRBV30
abundance: .
len: 12
j_gene: TRBJ2-1
d_gene: .

CDR3nt: TGTGCCAGCAGCGTAGGCAGTAACTCCTACAATGAGCAGTTCTTC
CDR3aa: CASSVGSNSYNEQFF
v_gene: TRBV9
abundance: once
len: 15
j_gene: TRBJ2-1
d_gene: .

CDR3nt: TGTGCCAGCAGACTAGCGGGAGGGCCTCACAATGAGCAGTTCTTC
CDR3aa: CASRLAGGPHNEQFF
v_gene: TRBV19
abundance: .
len: 15
j_gene: TRBJ2-1
d_gene: TRBD2

CDR3nt: TGTGCCAGCAGATTTAGCGGGGGAGGGAACATTCAGTACTTC
CDR3aa: CASRFSGGGNIQYF
v_gene: TRBV5-6
abundance: .
len: 14
j_gene: TRBJ2-4
d_gene: TRBD2

CDR3nt: TGTGCCAGCAGTTACGTGGCAGGAGGTAGAGAGACCCAGTACTTC
CDR3aa: CASSYVAGGRETQYF
v_gene: TRBV6-6
abundance: .
len: 15
j_gene: TRBJ2-5
d_gene: .

CDR3nt: TGTGCCAGCAGGGCGACAGGGGACTACGAGCAGTACTTC
CDR3aa: CASRATGDYEQYF
v_gene: TRBV6-1
abundance: .
len: 13
j_gene: TRBJ2-7
d_gene: TRBD1